Shown below are 14 T cell receptor beta chains from a single sample sequenced in a study of shared clonotypes between healthy human individuals. The repertoire was sequenced with immunoSEQ multiplex PCR; TCRdb's copy has only in-frame clones and lacks some. The sample carries 150,000 to 200,000 clones, 66% recorded once. Sequencing used memory CD4+ T cells sorted from blood. Subset in this sample: CD45RA-negative fraction. The receptors here all came from a man aged 25-45 years in good health.

The chain recombines TRBV18 with TRBJ2-3; 10 bases fit TRBD2. This CDR3 region has 18 residues. The germline V gene has CDR1 KGHSH and CDR2 LQKENI. The V gene end was trimmed by 4 bases and the J gene end by 4 bases; junction bases not matched to a gene: 14. For the CDR3, the DNA is TGTGCCAGCTCACTTCTCCCTATACTAGCGGGAAACTCAGATACGCAGTATTTT. Its translation is CASSLLPILAGNSDTQYF.

V gene TRBV18 combines with J gene TRBJ2-5; D is perhaps TRBD2 (5 bases). Trimming shortened V by 1 base and J by 1 base, and 7 bases separated the two germline ends. Germline assignment: CDR1 KGHSH and CDR2 LQKENI. This CDR3 region has 14 residues. CDR3 residues: CASSPLRAQETQYF. CDR3 sequence (DNA): TGTGCCAGCTCACCACTGCGGGCCCAAGAGACCCAGTACTTC.

This clone was seen a few times. CDR3 in amino acids: CASSRRIEKLFF. DNA for the CDR3: TGCGCCAGCAGCCGCCGGATTGAAAAACTGTTTTTT. V and J are TRBV4-1 and TRBJ1-4; D is ambiguous. Germline lookup yields CDR1 MGHRA and CDR2 YSYEKL. The CDR3 spans 12 residues. V lost 4 bases and J lost 7, with 7 bases in between.

The table lists this clone with a count of one. The chain joins TRBV2 to TRBJ1-2; D is unresolved. Germline V CDR1 and CDR2: SNHLY, FYNNEI. V shed 4 bases and J shed 5 bases, with 11 bases lying between them. CDR3 length: 13 amino acids. This CDR3 is CASSVTSQYGYTF. CDR3 sequence (DNA): TGTGCCAGCAGTGTTACCTCTCAATATGGCTACACCTTC.

The chain combines TRBV7-2 with TRBJ1-2; 8 nucleotides align to TRBD1. The CDR3 length is 13 residues. CDR1 is SGHTA and CDR2 is FQGNSA in the germline V gene. V lost 5 bases and J lost 5; bases outside the gene matches: 4. In DNA form, the CDR3 reads TGTGCCAGCAGCAAGACAGGGGAATATGGCTACACCTTC. This gives the protein CASSKTGEYGYTF.

The CDR3 DNA follows: TGTGCCAGCAGCCTGCAGACAGGCTCTGGAAACACCATATATTTT. Residues: CASSLQTGSGNTIYF. This chain links TRBV5-4 with TRBJ1-3; D possibly corresponds to TRBD1 (6 bases). Trimming left V 4 bases short and J 0 bases short, with 11 bases between. The CDR3 length is 15 residues. Germline values: CDR1 SGHNT, CDR2 YYREEE (reference sequence). The full variable domain, with the rest looked up from reference TRBV5-4 and TRBJ1-3, is ETGVTQSPTHLIKTRGQQVTLRCSSQSGHNTVSWYQQALGQGPQFIFQYYREEENGRGNFPPRFSGLQFPNYSSELNVNALELDDSALYLCASSLQTGSGNTIYFGEGSWLTVV.

This clone was seen a few times. The chain carries TRBV5-6 and TRBJ2-7; perhaps TRBD2 as D (5 bases). V lost 1 base and J 4 bases, leaving 12 bases between the germline ends. The V gene's germline CDR1 is SGHDT and CDR2 YYEEEE. The CDR3 runs to 14 residues. The CDR3 here is CASSLFGPGYEQYF. The DNA for the CDR3 is TGTGCCAGCAGCTTGTTCGGGCCGGGGTACGAGCAGTACTTC.

V usage is TRBV5-5 and J usage is TRBJ1-1; D is possibly TRBD1 (6 bases). CDR1 and CDR2 from the germline V gene are SGHKS and YYEKEE (reference sequence). This CDR3 spans 17 amino acids. V was cut by 4 bases and J by 1 base, with 20 bases left in between. CDR3 loop: CASSPGSESGENTEAFF. CDR3 nucleotide sequence: TGTGCCAGCAGCCCTGGATCAGAATCAGGGGAGAACACTGAAGCTTTCTTT.

The CDR3 protein is CASSVDTDNEQFF. The DNA of the CDR3 is TGTGCCAGCAGCGTAGACACCGACAATGAGCAGTTCTTC. V and J are TRBV9 and TRBJ2-1; D unclear. This CDR3 has 13 residues. The V end lost 0 bases, the J end lost 5 bases, and 6 bases lay between the germline ends. Germline values: CDR1 SGDLS, CDR2 YYNGEE. Together with reference TRBV9 and TRBJ2-1, the CDR3 gives the full variable domain: DSGVTQTPKHLITATGQRVTLRCSPRSGDLSVYWYQQSLDQGLQFLIQYYNGEERAKGNILERFSAQQFPDLHSELNLSSLELGDSALYFCASSVDTDNEQFFGPGTRLTVL.

This clone was observed a handful of times. The gene calls are TRBV6-5 and TRBJ2-7; D is ambiguous. Per the germline V gene, CDR1 is MNHEY and CDR2 is SVGAGI. V was trimmed by 4 bases and J by 3 bases, leaving 4 bases between them. The CDR3 is 11 residues long. The CDR3 loop reads CASSSYYEQYF. The CDR3 nucleotides are TGTGCCAGCAGTTCGTACTACGAGCAGTACTTC.

This rearrangement joins TRBV5-5 to TRBJ2-3; TRBD1 aligns across 7 bases. V shed 4 bases, J shed 6 bases, and the junction held 11 bases outside the gene matches. From germline, CDR1 is SGHKS and CDR2 YYEKEE (reference sequence). The CDR3 covers 15 residues. This chain's CDR3 is CASSLRDSRTDTQYF. For the CDR3, the DNA is TGTGCCAGCAGCCTAAGGGACAGCCGAACGGATACGCAGTATTTT.

The chain recombines TRBV5-1 with TRBJ1-1, with 8 nucleotides matching TRBD1. V lost 0 bases and J lost 2; bases outside the gene matches: 12. Germline lookup yields CDR1 SGHRS and CDR2 YFSETQ. The CDR3 is 18 amino acids. The CDR3 protein is CASSLAPPGGAINTEAFF. CDR3 in DNA: TGCGCCAGCAGCTTGGCCCCGCCAGGGGGCGCCATAAACACTGAAGCTTTCTTT.

This clone was recorded only once. This rearrangement joins TRBV10-2 to TRBJ1-1; D possibly corresponds to TRBD1 (5 bases). The length of the CDR3 is 16 residues. V lost 0 bases and J 1 base, leaving 12 bases between the germline ends. Germline V gene sequence: CDR1 WSHSY, CDR2 SAAADI. CDR3 residues: CASSESWQGSNTEAFF. In DNA, the CDR3 is TGCGCCAGCAGTGAGTCGTGGCAGGGCTCGAACACTGAAGCTTTCTTT.

The rearrangement uses TRBV7-7 and TRBJ2-1, with TRBD2 matching 16 bases. After removal of 5 bases from V and 10 bases from J, the junction contained 8 bases not matched to a gene. This CDR3 is 16 amino acids long. Germline values: CDR1 SSHAT, CDR2 FNYEAQ (reference sequence). CDR3 sequence reads: CASSPIGTSGRDEQFF. DNA for the CDR3: TGTGCCAGCAGCCCTATTGGGACTAGCGGGAGGGACGAGCAGTTCTTC.